These 29 T cell receptor beta chains originate from one sample sequenced in a study of blood T cells in healthy people across ages (dated by TCRdb to the mid-2010s). Libraries were prepared through 5' RACE. Sequencer: Illumina HiSeq 2500. A second PCR of roughly 6 to 12 cycles was run with a J-beta primer mix and a sample-barcoded 5' primer. The raw public reads went through TCRdb reprocessing: fastp at Q25, MiXCR clone calling, in-frame beta chains kept. Rows with one shared CDR3 protein collapse into an entry with the most common genes and DNA. Recorded for this sample are around 990,000 distinct CDR3 sequences; approximately 25% of them occurred a single time. The ten largest clones capture approximately 0.7% of the sample. The same sample was also used in a study of T cells of mothers and their children.

The sample was blood. Every receptor here comes from a girl aged 2-10 years in good health.

The chain couples TRBV20-1 to TRBJ2-5, with 8 bases aligning to TRBD2. Germline CDR1 reads DFQATT; CDR2 reads SNEGSKA (reference sequence). The CDR3 spans 13 residues. V lost 4 bases to trimming and J lost 4 bases; unmatched junction nucleotides: 5. The CDR3 loop is CSATLAGRETQYF. CDR3 in DNA: TGCAGTGCTACCTTAGCGGGAAGAGAGACCCAGTACTTC.

V is TRBV4-2 and J is TRBJ2-5; D might be TRBD2 (6 bases). Trimming pared 4 bases from V and 11 bases from J, leaving 20 bases between. This CDR3 has 14 amino acids. The germline gives CDR1 LGHNA, CDR2 YNFKEQ. For the CDR3, the DNA is TGTGCCAGCAGCCCCGGGGGAGCCGAATACTCGCAGTACTTC. This encodes CASSPGGAEYSQYF.

V usage is TRBV6-5 and J usage is TRBJ2-7, with a tentative D call TRBD1 (5 bases). The germline gives CDR1 MNHEY, CDR2 SVGAGI. Between the trimmed V and J ends, which lost 1 base and 4 bases, there was a span of 14 bases. The CDR3 contains 15 residues. The CDR3 DNA reads TGTGCCAGCAGTTACTTGGAGACAGCCCCTTACGAGCAGTACTTC. Protein sequence: CASSYLETAPYEQYF.

This clonotype was observed a few times. The J gene is TRBJ1-3, the V gene TRBV6-2 or TRBV6-3; unclear D gene. Trimming removed 2 bases at V and 5 bases at J, with 10 bases between. Germline V gene lookup returns CDR1 MNHEY and CDR2 SVGEGT. This CDR3 spans 14 amino acids. CDR3 protein: CASSYGPGRNTIYF. The CDR3 bases are TGTGCCAGCAGTTACGGGCCTGGGAGAAACACCATATATTTT.

This clonotype has just a few counts. The chain carries TRBV4-1 and TRBJ1-1, with unresolved D. The CDR3 loop spans 17 amino acids. V lost 0 bases, J lost 1 base, and 15 bases lay in between. CDR1 and CDR2 (germline): MGHRA, YSYEKL. CDR3 coding DNA: TGCGCCAGCAGCCAAGATGGCCCATCAACGAGGAACACTGAAGCTTTCTTT. It specifies CASSQDGPSTRNTEAFF.

J is TRBJ1-1 and V is TRBV6-1, with 7 bases aligning to TRBD1. V dropped 7 bases and J dropped 10; count of bases not matched to a gene: 12. The CDR3 loop spans 13 amino acids. Germline lookup yields CDR1 MNHNS and CDR2 SASEGT. The CDR3 reads CASIAAGGERAFF. For the CDR3, the DNA is TGTGCCAGCATTGCGGCAGGGGGGGAGCGAGCTTTCTTT.

This clonotype was detected a few times. J is TRBJ2-3 and V is TRBV9, with 9 bases fitting TRBD2. The V gene end was trimmed by 0 bases and the J gene end by 2 bases; junction bases not matched to a gene: 7. The germline CDR1 and CDR2 sequences are SGDLS and YYNGEE. The length of the CDR3 is 17 residues. CDR3 sequence: CASSVDAAGGITDTQYF. The CDR3 region has the DNA TGTGCCAGCAGCGTAGATGCAGCGGGAGGAATCACAGATACGCAGTATTTT.

The V call is TRBV5-1, the J call TRBJ2-7, with TRBD2 matching over 7 bases. V dropped 5 bases and J dropped 4; count of bases not matched to a gene: 9. This CDR3 has 14 amino acids. Germline CDR1 and CDR2: SGHRS and YFSETQ. CDR3 sequence reads: CASRLREGLYEQYF. The CDR3, as DNA: TGCGCCAGCAGGTTGAGGGAGGGCCTTTACGAGCAGTACTTC.

CDR3: CSAGGHPEAFF. CDR3 sequence (DNA): TGCAGTGCTGGGGGACACCCTGAAGCTTTCTTT. The chain carries TRBV20-1 and TRBJ1-1; D is possibly TRBD1 (6 bases). This CDR3 contains 11 residues. Trimming removed 5 bases from V and 6 bases from J, with 10 bases in between. Germline V gene lookup returns CDR1 DFQATT and CDR2 SNEGSKA (reference sequence).

The chain has TRBV3-1 and TRBJ2-3; D possibly corresponds to TRBD1 (6 bases). The germline gives CDR1 LGHDT, CDR2 YNNKEL (reference sequence). This CDR3 comprises 16 residues. V dropped 1 base and J dropped 1 base, with 12 bases sitting between them. Written as DNA, the CDR3 is TGTGCCAGCAGCCAAGTAAGGACAGCAGGCACAGATACGCAGTATTTT. Its protein product is CASSQVRTAGTDTQYF.

This clonotype was detected a few times. The gene calls are TRBV28 and TRBJ2-4; D unresolved. Germline V gives CDR1 MDHEN, CDR2 SYDVKM. Trimming took 6 bases from V and 0 from J, leaving 15 bases between them. The length of the CDR3 is 16 residues. CDR3 region: CASSLRVPLAKNIQYF. The CDR3 nucleotides read TGTGCCAGCAGCTTGCGAGTCCCTCTAGCCAAAAACATTCAGTACTTC.

The chain uses TRBV11-1 and TRBJ1-2, with TRBD1 as a possible D gene (5 bases). Trimming cost V 3 bases and J 3 bases, with 14 bases left between them. Germline V gene data show CDR1 as SGHAT and CDR2 as FQDESV (reference sequence). This CDR3 contains 15 residues. The CDR3 nucleotides are TGTGCCAGCAGCTTTGGTCGAGGGGATTACTATGGCTACACCTTC. This gives the protein CASSFGRGDYYGYTF. Filled out from reference TRBV11-1 and TRBJ1-2, the complete variable domain reads EAEVAQSPRYKITEKSQAVAFWCDPISGHATLYWYRQILGQGPELLVQFQDESVVDDSQLPKDRFSAERLKGVDSTLKIQPAELGDSAMYLCASSFGRGDYYGYTFGSGTRLTVV.

The V call is TRBV7-9, the J call TRBJ2-1; D is unclear. With the DNA end fitting TRBJ2-5 better, the J assignment may be wrong. Germline lookup yields CDR1 SEHNR and CDR2 FQNEAQ (reference sequence). The CDR3 consists of 13 residues. CDR3 region: CASSLTDLETQYF. In nucleotides, the CDR3 is TGTGCCAGCAGCCTCACGGACCTAGAGACCCAGTACTTC.

This chain connects TRBV29-1 to TRBJ2-5, with TRBD2 matching over 9 bases. The CDR3 length is 14 residues. Germline-derived CDR1 and CDR2 are SQVTM and ANQGSEA. V trimming: 6 bases; J trimming: 5 bases; junction bases outside the gene matches: 10. CDR3 in DNA: TGCAGCGTGGCTAGCGGGACCCGCGGGGAGACCCAGTACTTC. Its protein is CSVASGTRGETQYF.

The genes are TRBV25-1 and TRBJ1-1, with a tentative D call TRBD1 (6 bases). The CDR3 length is 11 residues. Deletions cut 8 bases from V and 11 bases from J, with 15 bases between. Per the germline V gene, CDR1 is MGHDK and CDR2 is SYGVNS. For the CDR3, the DNA is TGTGCCAGCGCTGCCAGGGGCCGGGCTTTCTTT. It yields the protein CASAARGRAFF.

V gene TRBV20-1 combines with J gene TRBJ2-7, with 11 nucleotides matching TRBD2. The J call is in doubt because the DNA end fits TRBJ2-1 better. The CDR3 runs to 15 residues. Germline V gene lookup returns CDR1 DFQATT and CDR2 SNEGSKA (reference sequence). This CDR3 is CSARVAGGPSNEQFF. CDR3 nucleotide sequence: TGCAGTGCCCGTGTAGCGGGAGGGCCCTCAAATGAGCAGTTCTTC.

In regard to this clonotype: At one end the junction does not follow the germline gene, possibly because of a read error. V gene TRBV27 combines with J gene TRBJ2-7; unclear D gene. The CDR3 has 13 amino acids. Germline CDR1 reads MNHEY; CDR2 reads SMNVEV (reference sequence). CDR3 residues: CASSRPGQYEQCF. CDR3 DNA sequence: TGTGCCAGCAGTCGTCCGGGCCAATACGAGCAGTGCTTC.

This clonotype has a handful of counts. The chain recombines TRBV29-1 with TRBJ2-5; D not resolved. Deletions cut 3 bases from V and 4 bases from J, with 9 bases between. Germline loops: CDR1 SQVTM, CDR2 ANQGSEA. The CDR3 has 12 amino acids. DNA for the CDR3: TGCAGCGTTGATCTAGTCGGAGAGACCCAGTACTTC. Its protein is CSVDLVGETQYF.

This clonotype turned up a few times. The chain carries TRBV18 and TRBJ2-3, with a tentative D call TRBD2 (5 bases). V was trimmed by 2 bases and J by 1 base, leaving 10 bases between them. There are 15 residues in the CDR3. The germline V gene has CDR1 KGHSH and CDR2 LQKENI. In DNA form, the CDR3 reads TGTGCCAGCTCACCAAGGTTGGAGGGCACAGATACGCAGTATTTT. Translating it yields CASSPRLEGTDTQYF.

The chain links TRBV25-1 to TRBJ2-5; D may be TRBD1 (6 bases). Looked up from germline, CDR1 is MGHDK and CDR2 is SYGVNS. The V end was cut by 6 bases, the J end by 7 bases, with 21 bases between. The CDR3 consists of 15 residues. The CDR3, as DNA: TGTGCCAGCAGCCCGGGACACGGAGTTTCCGGGACCCAGTACTTC. It encodes CASSPGHGVSGTQYF.

The V gene is TRBV7-3, the J gene TRBJ2-1, with 7 nucleotides matching TRBD2. There are 15 residues in the CDR3. Germline assignment: CDR1 SGHTA and CDR2 FQGTGA. After removal of 2 bases from V and 7 bases from J, the junction contained 8 bases not matched to a gene. The CDR3 loop is CASSLVGTTANEQFF. The CDR3 DNA is TGTGCCAGCAGCTTAGTGGGGACTACCGCAAATGAGCAGTTCTTC. Full variable domain (outside the CDR3, taken from reference TRBV7-3 and TRBJ2-1): GAGVSQTPSNKVTEKGKYVELRCDPISGHTALYWYRQSLGQGPEFLIYFQGTGAADDSGLPNDRFFAVRPEGSVSTLKIQRTERGDSAVYLCASSLVGTTANEQFFGPGTRLTVL.

The rearrangement joins TRBV12-3 or TRBV12-4 to TRBJ2-5, with 12 bases aligning to TRBD2. TRBJ2-1 explains the end of the DNA better; the J call may be wrong. The CDR3 contains 15 residues. CDR3 nucleotides: TGTGCCAGCAGTTTAGGGACTAGCGGGGAATTTGAGCAGTTCTTC. The encoded protein is CASSLGTSGEFEQFF.

This rearrangement joins TRBV9 to TRBJ2-3, with D possibly being TRBD1 or TRBD2 (5 bases each). There are 17 residues in the CDR3. In germline, CDR1 is SGDLS, CDR2 YYNGEE. Trimming stripped 4 bases from V and 3 bases from J, with 21 bases between. The CDR3: CASSTRDLLMPTDTQYF. For the CDR3, the DNA is TGTGCCAGCAGCACACGGGACCTCCTTATGCCGACAGATACGCAGTATTTT.

This clonotype was counted only a few times. The genes are TRBV20-1 and TRBJ2-1, with D uncertain. This CDR3 region has 13 residues. Germline V gene lookup returns CDR1 DFQATT and CDR2 SNEGSKA (reference sequence). With 2 bases removed from V and 7 bases from J, the gap between germline ends came to 12 bases. The CDR3 nucleotides are TGCAGTGCTAGAATCCCGACCGGAAATGAGCAGTTCTTC. This sequence encodes CSARIPTGNEQFF.

The chain couples TRBV6-1 to TRBJ2-7; a possible D gene is TRBD1 (5 bases). This CDR3 is 16 amino acids long. Deletions cut 1 base from V and 0 bases from J, with 13 bases between. The V gene's germline CDR1 is MNHNS and CDR2 SASEGT. CDR3 amino acids: CASSEDLKGPSYEQYF. Here the CDR3 DNA reads TGTGCCAGCAGTGAAGATTTGAAGGGGCCCTCCTACGAGCAGTACTTC.

This clonotype turned up a few times. The junction departs from the called germline gene at one end, perhaps through a read error. V is TRBV6-5 and J is TRBJ1-3; D is possibly TRBD1 (6 bases). CDR1 and CDR2 (germline): MNHEY, SVGAGI. The CDR3 is 15 residues long. This CDR3 reads CASSRQARSGNTIYF. For the CDR3, the DNA is TGCGCCAGCAGTCGACAGGCGCGCTCTGGAAACACCATATATTTT.

In this sample, this clonotype turned up a few times. The genes are TRBV5-1 and TRBJ2-3, with 7 nucleotides matching TRBD2. CDR3 size: 17 residues. Trimming at V came to 2 bases and at J to 0 bases, leaving 9 bases not matched to a gene. CDR1 SGHRS and CDR2 YFSETQ come from the germline V gene. CDR3 residues: CASSFVGAGLSTDTQYF. CDR3 DNA: TGCGCCAGCAGCTTTGTCGGAGCGGGACTAAGCACAGATACGCAGTATTTT.

Concerning this clonotype: One end of the junction varies from germline; a read error may be responsible. V gene TRBV10-3 combines with J gene TRBJ2-4; 10 positions match TRBD2. Germline CDR1 and CDR2: ENHRY and SYGVKD. The CDR3 runs 15 residues. The CDR3 reads CATSPQREGKNIQYF. Written as DNA, the CDR3 is TGTGCCACCAGTCCCCAGCGGGAGGGCAAAAACATTCAGTACTTC.

This rearrangement joins TRBV20-1 to TRBJ2-5, with unresolved D. Trimming took 5 bases from V and 11 from J, leaving 12 bases between them. The CDR3 extends over 10 amino acids. Germline assignment: CDR1 DFQATT and CDR2 SNEGSKA (reference sequence). In DNA, the CDR3 is TGCAGTGCTTCAAAGTTGAAGCAGTACTTC. Translating it yields CSASKLKQYF.